The 21 T cell receptor beta chains given below trace back to one sample, sequenced in a study of spatial heterogeneity in lung cancer (dated by TCRdb to about 2019). Study-wide findings and limitations: The number of expanded intratumoral alpha and beta TCRs correlated with the tumor nonsynonymous mutation count.

The time point label here, explained by the study, means: sample taken at primary tumor resection. What these receptors recognize is not known. The library relied on 5' RACE. Sequencing was performed on a NextSeq 500. In-frame beta chains were kept once TCRdb had trimmed the public reads at Q25 with fastp and called clones with MiXCR. Identical CDR3 protein sequences are pooled into one entry, listed with their most common genes and DNA. This sample gives around 1,600 distinct CDR3 sequences in total; around 15% of them show up just once. Of the sample, around 30% is held by the ten largest clones. Material: lung tumor tissue, obtained at surgery. The origin of the receptors is a female donor with early-stage non-small cell lung cancer.

This clonotype ranks as medium-sized (0.01 to 0.1%). The V gene is TRBV7-8, the J gene TRBJ2-5; unclear D gene. The CDR3 consists of 13 residues. Germline-derived CDR1 and CDR2 are SGHVS and FQNEAQ. The V and J ends lost 5 bases and 1 base respectively, with 8 bases between them. As DNA, the CDR3 is TGTGCCAGCAGCCAATACTCCCAAGAGACCCAGTACTTC. Translation gives CASSQYSQETQYF.

The table lists this clonotype with a few counts. The rearrangement links TRBV18 to TRBJ2-7; weak D call: TRBD1 (6 bases). Germline CDR1 KGHSH, CDR2 LQKENI. The CDR3 is 14 residues long. Trimming removed 3 bases at V and 2 bases at J, with 11 bases between. The CDR3 sequence: CASSPFAGAYEQYF. DNA for the CDR3: TGTGCCAGCTCACCTTTTGCAGGGGCCTACGAGCAGTACTTC.

This clonotype is classed as medium-sized. The CDR3 here is CASSLGDYFTDTQYF. CDR3 in DNA: TGTGCCAGCAGCTTAGGGGACTATTTCACAGATACGCAGTATTTT. V and J are TRBV7-2 and TRBJ2-3, with 7 positions matching TRBD2. V gave up 1 base and J gave up 2 bases; unmatched junction bases: 3. There are 15 residues in the CDR3. Germline V gives CDR1 SGHTA, CDR2 FQGNSA.

The CDR3 spells CSVAIHDYGYTF. The CDR3 DNA reads TGCAGCGTTGCTATACATGACTATGGCTACACCTTC. The gene calls are TRBV29-1 and TRBJ1-2; D is unresolved. Germline V gives CDR1 SQVTM, CDR2 ANQGSEA. This CDR3 spans 12 amino acids. The V gene lost 4 bases and the J gene lost 3 bases, with 9 bases spanning the gap.

Judged by abundance, this clonotype is large. This chain links TRBV5-1 with TRBJ1-1; maybe TRBD1 (5 bases). CDR3 length equals 13 residues. Per the germline V gene, CDR1 is SGHRS and CDR2 is YFSETQ. With 6 bases removed from V and 1 base from J, the gap between germline ends came to 10 bases. As DNA, the CDR3 is TGCGCCAGCAATGGACAACCGAACACTGAAGCTTTCTTT. This encodes CASNGQPNTEAFF. Filled out from reference TRBV5-1 and TRBJ1-1, the complete variable domain reads KAGVTQTPRYLIKTRGQQVTLSCSPISGHRSVSWYQQTPGQGLQFLFEYFSETQRNKGNFPGRFSGRQFSNSRSEMNVSTLELGDSALYLCASNGQPNTEAFFGQGTRLTVV.

This chain connects TRBV4-3 to TRBJ1-2, with D perhaps matching TRBD1 (5 bases). The germline V and J ends were trimmed by 0 bases and 5 bases, with 7 bases remaining between them. The CDR3 is 13 residues long. Germline lookup yields CDR1 LGHNA and CDR2 YSLEER. The CDR3 DNA follows: TGCGCCAGCAGCCAAGAATCAGGGTATGGCTACACCTTC. Its protein is CASSQESGYGYTF.

The sample holds a few counts of this clonotype. In DNA, the CDR3 is TGTGCCAGCAGCTTAGGGGCTAGCATACAAGAGACCCAGTACTTC. Translated: CASSLGASIQETQYF. V and J are TRBV11-2 and TRBJ2-5; D possibly corresponds to TRBD2 (5 bases). The CDR3 totals 15 residues. With 1 base removed from V and 2 bases from J, the gap between germline ends came to 11 bases. CDR1 and CDR2 (germline): SGHAT, FQNNGV.

This clonotype has just a few counts. The chain has TRBV20-1 and TRBJ1-1; D remains ambiguous. Per germline, CDR1 DFQATT and CDR2 SNEGSKA (reference sequence). This CDR3 is 13 amino acids long. Trimming cost V 2 bases and J 5 bases, with 12 bases left between them. Here the CDR3 DNA reads TGCAGTGCTAGATCGACATGGAGGACTGAAGCTTTCTTT. Its protein product is CSARSTWRTEAFF.

This clonotype has a handful of counts. The V and J genes are TRBV24-1 and TRBJ1-5; unclear D gene. The V gene's germline CDR1 is KGHDR and CDR2 SFDVKD. CDR3 length: 14 amino acids. Deletions cut 0 bases from V and 3 bases from J, with 5 bases between. CDR3 nucleotide sequence: TGTGCCACCAGTGATTTGAGTATCAATCAGCCCCAGCATTTT. It encodes CATSDLSINQPQHF.

The chain has TRBV12-3 or TRBV12-4 and TRBJ2-3; D is ambiguous. The CDR3 consists of 15 residues. V was shortened by 1 base and J by 6 bases, with 14 bases between the two germline ends. The CDR3 is CASSLGALSRDTQYF. For the CDR3, the DNA is TGTGCCAGCAGTTTAGGGGCTCTGTCGCGGGATACGCAGTATTTT.

This clonotype is categorized as medium-sized. V usage is TRBV20-1 and J usage is TRBJ2-3; TRBD2 matches 8 bases. V was clipped by 0 bases and J by 2 bases; unmatched bases: 10. Germline V CDR1 and CDR2: DFQATT, SNEGSKA (reference sequence). The CDR3 runs to 17 residues. CDR3: CSARDLSTSGHTDTQYF. The CDR3 DNA reads TGCAGTGCTAGAGATCTGTCAACTAGCGGACACACAGATACGCAGTATTTT.

By share, this clonotype ranks as large. This chain uses TRBV5-5 with TRBJ2-6; D remains unclear. Germline V gene data show CDR1 as SGHKS and CDR2 as YYEKEE (reference sequence). The CDR3 runs to 15 residues. Trimming took off 2 bases at V and 0 bases at J, with 6 bases between the two ends. This CDR3 is CASSFSLSGANVLTF. CDR3 coding DNA: TGTGCCAGCAGCTTCTCCCTCTCTGGGGCCAACGTCCTGACTTTC. The full variable domain, completed using reference TRBV5-5 and TRBJ2-6, is DAGVTQSPTHLIKTRGQQVTLRCSPISGHKSVSWYQQVLGQGPQFIFQYYEKEERGRGNFPDRFSARQFPNYSSELNVNALLLGDSALYLCASSFSLSGANVLTFGAGSRLTVL.

The V and J genes are TRBV7-2 and TRBJ2-5; D may be TRBD2 (6 bases). Germline-derived CDR1 and CDR2 are SGHTA and FQGNSA. The CDR3 is made up of 14 amino acids. The V gene lost 2 bases and the J gene lost 5 bases, with 12 bases spanning the gap. The CDR3 loop reads CASSLRRAGETQYF. CDR3 DNA sequence: TGTGCCAGCAGCTTACGGCGGGCGGGGGAGACCCAGTACTTC.

The chain links TRBV16 to TRBJ1-5, with D tentatively TRBD1 (6 bases). Per the germline V gene, CDR1 is KGHSY and CDR2 is FQNENV. Deletions cut 4 bases from V and 5 bases from J, with 15 bases between. The CDR3 consists of 15 residues. The CDR3 region is CASSRTGTLDQPQHF. CDR3 DNA sequence: TGTGCCAGCAGCCGAACCGGGACATTGGATCAGCCCCAGCATTTT.

This clonotype appeared a few times. The chain has TRBV5-8 and TRBJ1-1, with TRBD1 identical over 7 bases. Germline CDR1 reads SGHTS; CDR2 reads YDEGEE. This CDR3 spans 14 amino acids. V trimming: 6 bases; J trimming: 3 bases; junction bases outside the gene matches: 8. CDR3 residues: CASKMGQSHTEAFF. In DNA form, the CDR3 reads TGTGCCAGCAAAATGGGACAGTCTCACACTGAAGCTTTCTTT.

V gene TRBV5-5 combines with J gene TRBJ2-7; unclear D gene. Germline CDR1 reads SGHKS; CDR2 reads YYEKEE (reference sequence). This CDR3 is built from 12 residues. V gave up 0 bases and J gave up 6 bases, with 7 bases separating them. CDR3 bases: TGTGCCAGCAGCTTGGTATCATCCGAGCAGTACTTC. Amino acids: CASSLVSSEQYF.

This clonotype is classed as large. This chain links TRBV2 with TRBJ1-4; D uncertain. The V gene's germline CDR1 is SNHLY and CDR2 FYNNEI. The CDR3 has 13 residues. Trimming stripped 6 bases from V and 3 bases from J, with 8 bases between. As DNA, the CDR3 is TGTGCCAGCAGAGATGGACCTAATGAAAAACTGTTTTTT. It yields the protein CASRDGPNEKLFF.

The chain couples TRBV7-2 to TRBJ2-5, with 9 bases lining up with TRBD1. V lost 5 bases to trimming and J lost 3 bases; unmatched junction nucleotides: 7. CDR3 length equals 15 residues. CDR1 and CDR2 (germline): SGHTA, FQGNSA. In DNA form, the CDR3 reads TGTGCCAGCAGCCCTGTCGGGACAGGGAAAGAGACCCAGTACTTC. Translating gives CASSPVGTGKETQYF. Drawing the rest from reference TRBV7-2 and TRBJ2-5, the complete variable domain is GAGVSQSPSNKVTEKGKDVELRCDPISGHTALYWYRQSLGQGLEFLIYFQGNSAPDKSGLPSDRFSAERTGGSVSTLTIQRTQQEDSAVYLCASSPVGTGKETQYFGPGTRLLVL.

This clonotype was seen a few times. The chain is built from TRBV5-1 and TRBJ1-1, with D possibly TRBD1 on 5 matching bases. V was shortened by 0 bases and J by 3 bases, with 9 bases between the two germline ends. Germline CDR1 and CDR2: SGHRS and YFSETQ. This CDR3 is 14 amino acids long. Here the CDR3 DNA reads TGCGCCAGCAGCTTGGGGACACACGACACTGAAGCTTTCTTT. Protein: CASSLGTHDTEAFF.

This chain links TRBV7-3 with TRBJ1-1; no clear D gene. CDR1 and CDR2 (germline): SGHTA, FQGTGA. Trimming pared 2 bases from V and 0 bases from J, leaving 4 bases between. CDR3 length: 13 amino acids. The CDR3 here is CASSLDMNTEAFF. As DNA, the CDR3 is TGTGCCAGCAGCTTAGATATGAACACTGAAGCTTTCTTT.

This clonotype is judged medium-sized. This chain links TRBV3-1 with TRBJ2-1; possibly TRBD1 for D (6 bases). Germline assignment: CDR1 LGHDT and CDR2 YNNKEL (reference sequence). The CDR3 runs 14 residues. V dropped 1 base and J dropped 8 bases, with 12 bases sitting between them. CDR3 in DNA: TGTGCCAGCAGCCAAGGTCAGGGGATCTATGAGCAGTTCTTC. It is translated as CASSQGQGIYEQFF.